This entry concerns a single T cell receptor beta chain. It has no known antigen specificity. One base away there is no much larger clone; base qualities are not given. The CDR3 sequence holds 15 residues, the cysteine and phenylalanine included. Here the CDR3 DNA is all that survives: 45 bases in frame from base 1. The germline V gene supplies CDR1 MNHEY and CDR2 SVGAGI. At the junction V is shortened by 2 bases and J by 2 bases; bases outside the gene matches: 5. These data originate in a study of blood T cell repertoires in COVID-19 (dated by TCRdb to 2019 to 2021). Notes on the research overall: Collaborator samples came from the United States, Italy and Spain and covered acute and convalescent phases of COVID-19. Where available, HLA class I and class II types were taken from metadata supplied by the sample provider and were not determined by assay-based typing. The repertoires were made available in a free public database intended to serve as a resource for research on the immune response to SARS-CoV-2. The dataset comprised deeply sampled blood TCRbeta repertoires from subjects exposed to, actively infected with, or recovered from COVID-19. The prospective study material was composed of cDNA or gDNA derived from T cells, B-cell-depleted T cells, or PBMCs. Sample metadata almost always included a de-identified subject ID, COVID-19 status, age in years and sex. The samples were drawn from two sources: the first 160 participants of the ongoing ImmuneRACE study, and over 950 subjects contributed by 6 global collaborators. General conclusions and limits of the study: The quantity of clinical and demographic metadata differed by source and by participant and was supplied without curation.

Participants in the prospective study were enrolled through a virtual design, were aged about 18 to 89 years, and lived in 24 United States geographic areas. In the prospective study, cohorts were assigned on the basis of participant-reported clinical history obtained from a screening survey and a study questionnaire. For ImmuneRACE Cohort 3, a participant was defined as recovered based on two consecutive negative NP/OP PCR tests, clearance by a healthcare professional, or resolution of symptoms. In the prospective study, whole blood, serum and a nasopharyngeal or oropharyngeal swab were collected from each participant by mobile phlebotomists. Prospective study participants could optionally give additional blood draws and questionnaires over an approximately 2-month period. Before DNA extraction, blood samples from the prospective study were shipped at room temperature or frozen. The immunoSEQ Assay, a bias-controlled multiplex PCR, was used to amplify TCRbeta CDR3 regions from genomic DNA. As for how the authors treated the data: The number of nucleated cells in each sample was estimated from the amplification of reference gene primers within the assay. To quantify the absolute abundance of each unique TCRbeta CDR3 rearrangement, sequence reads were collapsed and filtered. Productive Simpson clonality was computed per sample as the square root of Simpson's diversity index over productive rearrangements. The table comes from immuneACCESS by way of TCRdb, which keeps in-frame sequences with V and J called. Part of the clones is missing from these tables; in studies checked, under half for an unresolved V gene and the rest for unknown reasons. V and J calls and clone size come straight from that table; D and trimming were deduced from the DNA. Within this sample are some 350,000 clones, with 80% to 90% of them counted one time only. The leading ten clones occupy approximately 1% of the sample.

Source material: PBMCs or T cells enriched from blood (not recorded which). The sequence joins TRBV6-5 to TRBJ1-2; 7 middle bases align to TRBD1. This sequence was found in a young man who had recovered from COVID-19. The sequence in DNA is TGTGCCAGCAGTTACAATACACAGGGGAACTATGGCTACACCTTC. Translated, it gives CASSYNTQGNYGYTF.